A single sample gave rise to the 22 T cell receptor beta chains below, sequenced in a study of neurological immune-mediated disorders. TCRdb redid the calling of the 5' RACE reads with MiXCR, one entry per CDR3 protein. The sample lists roughly 80,000 distinct CDR3 sequences, 10% to 13% occurring once. The source material was PBMCs. These receptors all stem from a middle-aged man in good health.

This clonotype was recorded at least ten times. This chain uses TRBV6-5 with TRBJ2-2; possibly TRBD1 for D (5 bases). The CDR3 has 14 amino acids. V was shortened by 2 bases and J by 4 bases, with 8 bases between the two germline ends. Germline V gene lookup returns CDR1 MNHEY and CDR2 SVGAGI. CDR3 residues: CASSYDGATGELFF. In DNA, the CDR3 is TGTGCCAGCAGTTACGATGGGGCCACCGGGGAGCTGTTTTTT.

This clonotype was seen at least ten times. This chain uses TRBV3-1 with TRBJ2-3; 10 nucleotides line up with TRBD2. The CDR3 has 16 residues. V was pared by 4 bases and J by 0 bases, with 4 bases of the junction left unmatched. Germline CDR1 and CDR2: LGHDT and YNNKEL (reference sequence). The CDR3 sequence is CASSPSGRASTDTQYF. The CDR3 DNA follows: TGTGCCAGCAGCCCGAGCGGGAGGGCGAGCACAGATACGCAGTATTTT.

The chain couples TRBV7-3 to TRBJ2-5; no definite D call. The V end lost 1 base, the J end lost 3 bases, and 6 bases lay between the germline ends. CDR3 length: 13 residues. CDR1 and CDR2 (germline): SGHTA, FQGTGA. The CDR3 here is CASSLIPEETQYF. The DNA of the CDR3 is TGTGCCAGCAGCTTAATTCCGGAAGAGACCCAGTACTTC.

The V call is TRBV11-2, the J call TRBJ1-2; D gene ambiguous. Trimming pared 2 bases from V and 13 bases from J, leaving 23 bases between. Germline V gene data show CDR1 as SGHAT and CDR2 as FQNNGV. CDR3 length: 15 amino acids. The CDR3 reads CASSLTLSRYATFTF. In DNA, the CDR3 is TGTGCCAGCAGCTTAACTCTCTCCCGGTACGCTACTTTCACCTTC.

This clonotype was found many times. The rearrangement uses TRBV7-2 and TRBJ2-3, with D possibly TRBD2 on 5 matching bases. V dropped 5 bases and J dropped 2 bases, with 11 bases sitting between them. The CDR3 runs 14 residues. CDR1 and CDR2 from the germline V gene are SGHTA and FQGNSA. This CDR3 reads CASSRRTPTDTQYF. CDR3 in DNA: TGTGCCAGCAGCCGTCGGACTCCCACAGATACGCAGTATTTT.

Concerning this clonotype: Being one base from a much bigger clone, this may be a read error. The chain is built from TRBV5-1 and TRBJ2-1; D ambiguous. Germline V gene data show CDR1 as SGHRS and CDR2 as YFSETQ. CDR3 size: 14 residues. V dropped 4 bases and J dropped 5 bases, with 13 bases sitting between them. This chain's CDR3 is CASSPMPDHNEQFF. For the CDR3, the DNA is TGCGCCAGCAGCCCCATGCCCGACCACAATGAGCAGTTCTTC.

The sample holds many counts of this clonotype. The V gene is TRBV11-2, the J gene TRBJ2-7; 10 bases line up with TRBD2. V was clipped by 3 bases and J by 0 bases; unmatched bases: 8. The CDR3 sequence is 17 residues long. CDR1 and CDR2 (germline): SGHAT, FQNNGV. The DNA of the CDR3 is TGTGCCAGCAGCTTCGGGACTAGCGAGACTAGCTCCTACGAGCAGTACTTC. Amino acids: CASSFGTSETSSYEQYF.

This clonotype was seen ten or more times. The gene calls are TRBV6-6 and TRBJ2-2; a weak D match, TRBD2 (6 bases). Germline CDR1 reads MNHNY; CDR2 reads SVGAGI (reference sequence). CDR3 length: 14 residues. The ends were cut back, 2 bases at V and 4 bases at J, with 8 bases in the middle. CDR3: CASSYEGGTGELFF. Written as DNA, the CDR3 is TGTGCCAGCAGTTACGAGGGAGGCACCGGGGAGCTGTTTTTT.

This clonotype was observed a handful of times. A single base separates this from a much larger clone, so it may be a read error. The chain carries TRBV7-3 and TRBJ2-1; 10 bases are a match to TRBD2. CDR1 and CDR2 from the germline V gene are SGHTA and FQGTGA. The CDR3 extends over 15 amino acids. Germline trimming cut 10 bases from V and 9 bases from J; bases unmatched to any gene: 15. CDR3: CANSRRAGGQTEQFF. As DNA, the CDR3 is TGTGCCAACAGTCGCCGAGCGGGGGGGCAGACTGAGCAGTTCTTC.

This clonotype was seen ten or more times. The chain joins TRBV12-3 or TRBV12-4 to TRBJ2-5, with TRBD2 matching over 8 bases. The CDR3 is 15 residues long. Trimming cost V 8 bases and J 5 bases; bases outside gene matches: 13. The CDR3 spells CASRAAGGETETQYF. The CDR3 DNA sequence: TGTGCCAGCCGCGCTGCGGGGGGAGAGACGGAGACCCAGTACTTC.

This clonotype has ten or more counts. The CDR3 sequence is CASRQENYGYTF. CDR3 nucleotides: TGCGCCAGCCGACAGGAAAACTATGGCTACACCTTC. The J gene is TRBJ1-2, the V gene TRBV5-1; the D gene is possibly TRBD1 (6 bases). V was pared by 7 bases and J by 2 bases, with 9 bases between. The CDR3 has 12 residues. From germline, CDR1 is SGHRS and CDR2 YFSETQ.

The sample holds many counts of this clonotype. The chain couples TRBV5-1 to TRBJ2-1; TRBD1 matches at 9 bases. The V and J ends lost 2 bases and 7 bases, in that order; junction bases with no gene match: 13. Looked up from germline, CDR1 is SGHRS and CDR2 is YFSETQ. The CDR3 length is 17 residues. DNA of the CDR3: TGCGCCAGCAGCTTTCTACAGGGACAGGGAGCCAAGAATGAGCAGTTCTTC. It is translated as CASSFLQGQGAKNEQFF.

This clonotype came up many times. V gene TRBV12-3 or TRBV12-4 combines with J gene TRBJ2-2, with TRBD1 as a possible D gene (6 bases). V lost 6 bases to trimming and J lost 4 bases, with 12 bases between them. The CDR3 is 14 residues long. Written as DNA, the CDR3 is TGTGCCAGCAGAGGTTCAGGGGCCACCGGGGAGCTGTTTTTT. The encoded protein is CASRGSGATGELFF.

The sample holds many counts of this clonotype. This chain joins TRBV12-3 or TRBV12-4 and TRBJ1-2; TRBD1 agrees at 7 bases. Losses at the gene ends were 4 bases for V and 4 bases for J; bases not matched to a gene: 6. This CDR3 region has 14 residues. The CDR3 region has the DNA TGTGCCAGCAGTTCCCCGACAGGGACCTATGGCTACACCTTC. Translation: CASSSPTGTYGYTF.

There are many counts of this clonotype. This chain joins TRBV20-1 and TRBJ2-1, with TRBD2 matching over 8 bases. This CDR3 has 13 residues. Losses at the gene ends were 1 base for V and 10 bases for J; bases not matched to a gene: 6. Germline CDR1 and CDR2: DFQATT and SNEGSKA (reference sequence). Here the CDR3 reads CSARAGLVNEQFF. The CDR3 coding sequence is TGCAGTGCTAGAGCGGGACTAGTGAACGAGCAGTTCTTC.

Points on this clonotype: It may be a read error: a sequence one base away is much more abundant. The chain has TRBV20-1 and TRBJ1-1; TRBD1 agrees at 9 bases. This CDR3 spans 13 amino acids. From germline, CDR1 is DFQATT and CDR2 SNEGSKA (reference sequence). The V segment lost 6 bases and the J segment 10 bases; nucleotides outside the gene matches: 12. The CDR3 nucleotides are TGCAGTGCCTGCAAGGGACAGGGCCAAGGAGCTTTCTTT. It codes for CSACKGQGQGAFF.

This clonotype came up many times. The chain uses TRBV7-3 and TRBJ2-1; TRBD1 might be the D (5 bases). This CDR3 has 13 residues. Germline V lookup: CDR1 SGHTA, CDR2 FQGTGA. The V and J ends lost 6 bases and 5 bases respectively, with 11 bases between them. CDR3 coding DNA: TGTGCCAGCAGAGGGGCTGGGGACAATGAGCAGTTCTTC. Protein product: CASRGAGDNEQFF.

This clonotype was detected a few times. This chain uses TRBV7-3 with TRBJ1-5; D is perhaps TRBD1 (5 bases). The ends were cut back, 2 bases at V and 6 bases at J, with 8 bases in the middle. This CDR3 has 13 residues. Germline CDR1 SGHTA, CDR2 FQGTGA. Here the CDR3 reads CASSLDRGQPQHF. CDR3 coding DNA: TGTGCCAGCAGCTTAGACAGAGGTCAGCCCCAGCATTTT.

Points on this clonotype: A junction boundary mismatches the germline segment, possibly from a read error. The chain uses TRBV12-3 or TRBV12-4 and TRBJ1-4; D is uncertain. The CDR3 has 14 amino acids. In DNA, the CDR3 is TGTGCCAGCAGGTTGGTCGTTGGTGGTGAAAACCTGTTTTTT. This encodes CASRLVVGGENLFF.

There are a few counts of this clonotype. Here the CDR3 reads CASRNVPETGEGYTF. The CDR3 DNA reads as TGTGCCAGCAGAAACGTCCCGGAGACAGGGGAAGGCTACACCTTC. The gene calls are TRBV25-1 and TRBJ1-2; the match to TRBD1 covers 8 bases. With V trimmed by 6 bases and J by 8 bases, 14 bases remained unmatched. CDR3 size: 15 residues. Germline V gives CDR1 MGHDK, CDR2 SYGVNS.

This clonotype occurred a few times. The chain couples TRBV3-1 to TRBJ2-7; D gene ambiguous. Trimming took off 4 bases at V and 7 bases at J, with 14 bases between the two ends. Germline assignment: CDR1 LGHDT and CDR2 YNNKEL (reference sequence). The length of the CDR3 is 13 residues. The CDR3: CASSLGVGWEQYF. CDR3 DNA: TGTGCCAGCAGCCTTGGTGTGGGATGGGAGCAGTACTTC.

Details on this clonotype: A much bigger clone sits one base away, suggesting this may be a read error. This chain connects TRBV5-1 to TRBJ2-3, with a tentative D call TRBD1 (5 bases). From germline, CDR1 is SGHRS and CDR2 YFSETQ. The CDR3 runs 16 residues. The CDR3 reads CASSPGPGRVTDTLYF. CDR3 coding DNA: TGCGCCAGCAGCCCCGGACCAGGGCGTGTAACAGATACGCTGTATTTT.